Sequencing of this T cell receptor beta chain was carried out in a study of blood T cell repertoires in COVID-19. As for the study in general: Sources were T cells, B-cell-depleted T cells, or PBMCs; the material itself was cDNA or gDNA.

Original data processing: By means of reference gene primer amplification, nucleated cell counts were estimated. Produced via immunoSEQ multiplex PCR; TCRdb's table is partial and in-frame only. The V and J calls and the clone size are those of that table, but D and trimming were determined from the DNA. This sample has around 120,000 clones, with 80% found just once. Deletions cut 3 bases from V and 10 bases from J, with 9 bases between. The CDR3 totals 12 residues. The germline V gene has CDR1 SGHAT and CDR2 FQNNGV. The receptor's source is a human donor in a cohort sampled during active COVID-19. The sequencing sample was made of peripheral blood. The V and J genes are TRBV11-2 and TRBJ1-4; D is perhaps TRBD1 (5 bases). DNA for the CDR3: TGTGCCAGCAGCTTCGGACACCCAAAACTGTTTTTT. It codes for CASSFGHPKLFF. The whole variable domain, remainder taken from reference TRBV11-2 and TRBJ1-4, is EAGVAQSPRYKIIEKRQSVAFWCNPISGHATLYWYQQILGQGPKLLIQFQNNGVVDDSQLPKDRFSAERLKGVDSTLKIQPAKLEDSAVYLCASSFGHPKLFFGSGTQLSVL.